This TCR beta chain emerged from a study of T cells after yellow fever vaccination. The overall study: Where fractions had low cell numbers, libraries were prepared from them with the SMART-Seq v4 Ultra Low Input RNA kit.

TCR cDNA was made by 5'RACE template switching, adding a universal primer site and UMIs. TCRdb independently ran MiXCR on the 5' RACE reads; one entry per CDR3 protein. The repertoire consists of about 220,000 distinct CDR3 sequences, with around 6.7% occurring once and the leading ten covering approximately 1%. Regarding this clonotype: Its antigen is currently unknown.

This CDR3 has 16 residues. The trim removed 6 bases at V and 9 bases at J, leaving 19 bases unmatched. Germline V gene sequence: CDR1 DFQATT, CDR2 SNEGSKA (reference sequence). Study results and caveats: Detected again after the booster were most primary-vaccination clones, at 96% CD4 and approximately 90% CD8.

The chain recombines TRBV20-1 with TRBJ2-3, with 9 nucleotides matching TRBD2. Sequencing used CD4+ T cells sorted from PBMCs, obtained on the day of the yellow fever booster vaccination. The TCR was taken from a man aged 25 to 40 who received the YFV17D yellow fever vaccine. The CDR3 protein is CSALLLTSGSMGTQYF. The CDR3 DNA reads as TGCAGTGCGCTACTCCTGACTAGCGGTAGCATGGGGACGCAGTATTTT.